This TCR beta chain was observed in a study of T cell changes during pregnancy in multiple sclerosis. TCRdb's copy holds only in-frame clones and misses some; the assay was immunoSEQ multiplex PCR. The table has some 80,000 clones, 90% to 95% seen once. The V gene end was trimmed by 6 bases and the J gene end by 0 bases; junction bases not matched to a gene: 0. This CDR3 spans 14 amino acids. Germline CDR1 is ENHRY and CDR2 is SYGVKD. The starting material was peripheral blood, obtained in the second trimester of pregnancy. The chain joins TRBV10-3 to TRBJ2-1, with 9 bases identical to TRBD2. This TCR derives from a female donor with multiple sclerosis, enrolled in a pregnancy study. CDR3 sequence (DNA): TGTGCCATCAGGACTAGCGGCTCCTACAATGAGCAGTTCTTC. Translating gives CAIRTSGSYNEQFF.